These 25 T cell receptor beta chains share one sample of origin, sequenced in a study of blood T cell repertoires in COVID-19. Sequencing was performed with immunoSEQ multiplex PCR; in TCRdb, only in-frame clones are kept and a portion is missing. The sample lists tens of thousands of clones, just over 85% seen once, with around 2.6% in the top ten. Sequenced input: peripheral blood. Receptors were obtained from a woman aged 80 or older with COVID-19, enrolled during active disease.

V and J are TRBV9 and TRBJ1-1; TRBD1 might be the D (6 bases). Germline V CDR1 and CDR2: SGDLS, YYNGEE. The CDR3 loop spans 15 amino acids. With 4 bases removed from V and 0 bases from J, the gap between germline ends came to 13 bases. In nucleotides, the CDR3 is TGTGCCAGCAGCCCGACGTGGGACATGAACACTGAAGCTTTCTTT. Its translation: CASSPTWDMNTEAFF.

The rearrangement joins TRBV7-9 to TRBJ2-7; D may be TRBD2 (6 bases). The V and J ends lost 1 base and 1 base respectively, with 14 bases between them. In germline, CDR1 is SEHNR, CDR2 FQNEAQ (reference sequence). The CDR3 covers 16 residues. The CDR3 coding sequence is TGTGCCAGCAGCTTAGTCCAGTGGGAGGATTCCTACGAGCAGTACTTC. Protein product: CASSLVQWEDSYEQYF.

The gene calls are TRBV7-9 and TRBJ2-1; D is perhaps TRBD2 (6 bases). Per the germline V gene, CDR1 is SEHNR and CDR2 is FQNEAQ (reference sequence). Trimming removed 5 bases at V and 2 bases at J, with 13 bases between. The CDR3 is 15 residues long. CDR3 nucleotide sequence: TGTGCCAGCAGCGCGAAGTGGGGGGCCTACAATGAGCAGTTCTTC. It encodes CASSAKWGAYNEQFF.

The chain couples TRBV2 to TRBJ2-7, with a tentative D call TRBD1 (5 bases). The CDR3 has 14 residues. Germline V lookup: CDR1 SNHLY, CDR2 FYNNEI. V lost 2 bases and J 5 bases, leaving 13 bases between the germline ends. CDR3 sequence reads: CASSEQGRWDEQYF. DNA for the CDR3: TGTGCCAGCAGTGAACAGGGTAGGTGGGACGAGCAGTACTTC.

The rearrangement joins TRBV19 to TRBJ2-1; the match to TRBD2 covers 13 bases. The CDR3 has 14 residues. V lost 7 bases to trimming and J lost 7 bases; unmatched junction nucleotides: 4. Germline V gene sequence: CDR1 LNHDA, CDR2 SQIVND (reference sequence). The CDR3 DNA sequence: TGTGCCAGTAAGGGACTAGCGGGGATAAATGAGCAGTTCTTC. It encodes CASKGLAGINEQFF. Based on the CDR3 plus reference TRBV19 and TRBJ2-1, the full variable domain is DGGITQSPKYLFRKEGQNVTLSCEQNLNHDAMYWYRQDPGQGLRLIYYSQIVNDFQKGDIAEGYSVSREKKESFPLTVTSAQKNPTAFYLCASKGLAGINEQFFGPGTRLTVL.

This clone was counted once. The V and J genes are TRBV5-4 and TRBJ1-2; D is undetermined. The CDR3 length is 13 residues. CDR1 is SGHNT, CDR2 YYREEE, per germline (reference sequence). Trimming took off 4 bases at V and 4 bases at J, with 11 bases between the two ends. CDR3 residues: CASSPGRTYGYTF. In DNA form, the CDR3 reads TGTGCCAGCAGCCCCGGGAGGACCTATGGCTACACCTTC.

This clone was recorded once. The chain carries TRBV25-1 and TRBJ2-1, with TRBD1 matching over 9 bases. This CDR3 has 16 residues. Germline trimming cut 4 bases from V and 10 bases from J; bases unmatched to any gene: 14. CDR1 is MGHDK, CDR2 SYGVNS, per germline. The CDR3 sequence is CASSGLSGQGVREQFF. For the CDR3, the DNA is TGTGCCAGCAGTGGCCTCTCGGGACAGGGAGTTCGGGAGCAGTTCTTC.

The V gene is TRBV5-1, the J gene TRBJ2-7; TRBD1 is a possible D gene (7 bases). The CDR3 totals 16 residues. V lost 0 bases, J lost 3 bases, and 16 bases lay in between. The germline V gene encodes CDR1 SGHRS and CDR2 YFSETQ. In DNA form, the CDR3 reads TGCGCCAGCAGCTTGGTGGGGGGACAGTCGCACTACGAGCAGTACTTC. Amino acids: CASSLVGGQSHYEQYF.

This chain connects TRBV21-1 to TRBJ2-4; the D call TRBD1 from the table was never checked on the DNA. TRBV21-1 is a known pseudogene. CDR3 length equals 19 residues. In DNA form, the CDR3 reads TGTGCCAGCAGCAAGCGGATTGGACAGGGCCCCTTAGCCAAAAACATTCAGTACTTC. Encoded protein: CASSKRIGQGPLAKNIQYF.

The chain links TRBV7-9 to TRBJ2-1, with D possibly being TRBD2 (6 bases). The CDR3 has 16 residues. Germline V gene sequence: CDR1 SEHNR, CDR2 FQNEAQ (reference sequence). Trimming removed 4 bases from V and 3 bases from J, with 16 bases in between. The CDR3 here is CASSSRGTSFYNEQFF. The CDR3 DNA sequence: TGTGCCAGCAGCTCGCGGGGAACCAGCTTCTACAATGAGCAGTTCTTC.

V and J are TRBV30 and TRBJ1-6, with 10 bases aligning to TRBD1. The CDR3 totals 15 residues. V lost 3 bases to trimming and J lost 5 bases; unmatched junction nucleotides: 4. Per the germline V gene, CDR1 is GTSNPN and CDR2 is SVGIG (reference sequence). The CDR3 coding sequence is TGTGCCTGGAGCCCGGGGACAGGGGATAATTCACCCCTCCACTTT. This codes for CAWSPGTGDNSPLHF.

The chain joins TRBV4-1 to TRBJ2-1, with D possibly matching TRBD2 (5 bases). CDR3 length: 12 amino acids. The V gene's germline CDR1 is MGHRA and CDR2 YSYEKL. The germline V and J ends were trimmed by 0 bases and 15 bases, with 12 bases remaining between them. The CDR3 bases are TGCGCCAGCAGCCAAGATCTCCAGCGGAGGTTCTTC. This encodes CASSQDLQRRFF.

The chain joins TRBV10-3 to TRBJ2-5; no firm D call. Germline lookup yields CDR1 ENHRY and CDR2 SYGVKD. Trimming removed 3 bases at V and 5 bases at J, with 10 bases between. The CDR3 loop spans 13 amino acids. CDR3 DNA sequence: TGTGCCATCAGTGATCGAGACTCGGAGACCCAGTACTTC. Translation gives CAISDRDSETQYF.

The J gene is TRBJ2-5, the V gene TRBV5-4; 8 bases agree with TRBD2. Germline CDR1 SGHNT, CDR2 YYREEE (reference sequence). After removal of 4 bases from V and 1 base from J, the junction contained 9 bases not matched to a gene. This CDR3 contains 16 residues. The CDR3, as DNA: TGTGCCAGCAGCCCGACCATAACTAGCGGCCAAGAGACCCAGTACTTC. Encoded protein: CASSPTITSGQETQYF.

The J gene is TRBJ2-5, the V gene TRBV24-1; weak D call: TRBD2 (6 bases). V dropped 4 bases and J dropped 2 bases, with 19 bases sitting between them. The germline V gene has CDR1 KGHDR and CDR2 SFDVKD. There are 17 residues in the CDR3. This CDR3 is CATSEARGGTQQETQYF. The CDR3 DNA follows: TGTGCCACCAGTGAAGCCCGCGGCGGGACCCAACAAGAGACCCAGTACTTC.

In its sample, this clone was seen once. This rearrangement joins TRBV25-1 to TRBJ2-1, with D perhaps matching TRBD1 (6 bases). Germline values: CDR1 MGHDK, CDR2 SYGVNS. The V gene lost 3 bases and the J gene lost 5 bases, with 11 bases spanning the gap. The CDR3 is 14 amino acids. The CDR3 coding sequence is TGTGCCAGCAGTGATGGGGCAGGGGACAATGAGCAGTTCTTC. Amino acids: CASSDGAGDNEQFF.

V gene TRBV6-5 combines with J gene TRBJ2-7; possible D gene TRBD1, 5 bases. This CDR3 contains 14 residues. Germline V gene data show CDR1 as MNHEY and CDR2 as SVGAGI. Trimming removed 6 bases from V and 3 bases from J, with 15 bases in between. The chain's CDR3 is CASSRALQGYEQYF. Written as DNA, the CDR3 is TGTGCCAGCAGCCGGGCCCTTCAGGGCTACGAGCAGTACTTC.

The chain is built from TRBV5-4 and TRBJ1-4, with 8 positions matching TRBD1. The CDR3 has 15 residues. Per the germline V gene, CDR1 is SGHNT and CDR2 is YYREEE (reference sequence). V lost 0 bases and J lost 7; bases outside the gene matches: 5. The CDR3 reads CASSLDNRGSEKLFF. CDR3 coding DNA: TGTGCCAGCAGCTTGGACAACAGGGGGAGTGAAAAACTGTTTTTT.

The chain carries TRBV6-5 and TRBJ1-1; 9 bases agree with TRBD1. After removal of 0 bases from V and 2 bases from J, the junction contained 1 base not matched to a gene. CDR1 and CDR2 from the germline V gene are MNHEY and SVGAGI. The CDR3 spans 15 residues. The CDR3 spells CASSYSGQGNTEAFF. In nucleotides, the CDR3 is TGTGCCAGCAGTTACTCGGGACAGGGAAACACTGAAGCTTTCTTT.

CDR3 amino acids: CASSSFPTSGGSSYEQYF. As DNA, the CDR3 is TGTGCCAGCAGCTCCTTCCCGACTAGCGGGGGAAGCTCCTACGAGCAGTACTTC. The genes are TRBV9 and TRBJ2-7; 12 bases map to TRBD2. There are 18 residues in the CDR3. V lost 4 bases to trimming and J lost 0 bases; unmatched junction nucleotides: 11. Looked up from germline, CDR1 is SGDLS and CDR2 is YYNGEE.

The J gene is TRBJ2-3, the V gene TRBV10-3; D might be TRBD1 (6 bases). Germline CDR1 reads ENHRY; CDR2 reads SYGVKD. Trimming took 3 bases from V and 1 from J, leaving 11 bases between them. The CDR3 runs to 15 residues. CDR3 bases: TGTGCCATCAGTGATACCACAGGGCGCACAGATACGCAGTATTTT. It specifies CAISDTTGRTDTQYF.

CDR3 loop: CASSPGQGYNEQYF. DNA for the CDR3: TGTGCCAGCTCACCGGGACAGGGGTATAACGAGCAGTACTTC. J is TRBJ2-7 and V is TRBV18; 10 bases fit TRBD1. V lost 3 bases, J lost 5 bases, and 4 bases stayed unmatched. The CDR3 has 14 amino acids. Germline V gene sequence: CDR1 KGHSH, CDR2 LQKENI.

The rearrangement links TRBV18 to TRBJ1-3; a weak D match, TRBD1 (5 bases). Germline assignment: CDR1 KGHSH and CDR2 LQKENI. The CDR3 is 15 amino acids. V lost 4 bases and J lost 4, with 14 bases in between. CDR3 nucleotide sequence: TGTGCCAGCTCACTCCCGGGGGATGCGGGAAACACCATATATTTT. Translating gives CASSLPGDAGNTIYF.

CDR3 sequence reads: CASSSRPGATGNQPQHF. The CDR3 DNA reads TGTGCCAGCAGTTCCCGCCCAGGGGCGACAGGGAATCAGCCCCAGCATTTT. This sequence joins TRBV28 and TRBJ1-5, with 7 bases matching TRBD1. The V and J ends lost 4 bases and 4 bases, in that order; junction bases with no gene match: 13. The CDR3 contains 17 residues. Germline assignment: CDR1 MDHEN and CDR2 SYDVKM.

This rearrangement joins TRBV11-2 to TRBJ2-1, with TRBD2 matching 15 bases. Germline V gene data show CDR1 as SGHAT and CDR2 as FQNNGV. Trimming at V came to 5 bases and at J to 7 bases, leaving 6 bases not matched to a gene. CDR3 length: 16 amino acids. The CDR3: CASSTRTSGRVNEQFF. The CDR3 DNA reads TGTGCCAGCAGCACCCGGACTAGCGGGAGGGTAAATGAGCAGTTCTTC. Complete variable domain (other parts from reference TRBV11-2 and TRBJ2-1): EAGVAQSPRYKIIEKRQSVAFWCNPISGHATLYWYQQILGQGPKLLIQFQNNGVVDDSQLPKDRFSAERLKGVDSTLKIQPAKLEDSAVYLCASSTRTSGRVNEQFFGPGTRLTVL.